Below are 11 T cell receptor beta chains sequenced from a single sample in a study of shared clonotypes between healthy human individuals. Assay used: immunoSEQ multiplex PCR; TCRdb lists only in-frame clones, some missing. The table lists around 1.1 million clones, 60% to 85% of them singletons. Sample: memory CD4+ T cells from PBMCs. Subset here: CD45RA-negative fraction. Receptors originate from a young man in good health. Some clones in this sample may be carry-over from other donors' samples.

The chain joins TRBV25-1 to TRBJ2-3; 8 nucleotides line up with TRBD2. V lost 2 bases, J lost 0 bases, and 7 bases stayed unmatched. The CDR3 extends over 17 amino acids. CDR1 MGHDK and CDR2 SYGVNS come from the germline V gene. CDR3 nucleotide sequence: TGTGCCAGCAGTGAAGAGTTGGCTAGCGGGAGCACAGATACGCAGTATTTT. Translated, it gives CASSEELASGSTDTQYF.

The V and J genes are TRBV5-1 and TRBJ2-3, with D perhaps being TRBD1 or TRBD2 (6 bases each). Trimming removed 5 bases at V and 5 bases at J, with 12 bases between. The germline V gene has CDR1 SGHRS and CDR2 YFSETQ. This CDR3 region has 13 residues. The CDR3 spells CASREGGQDTQYF. DNA of the CDR3: TGCGCCAGCAGGGAGGGGGGACAAGATACGCAGTATTTT.

This chain uses TRBV11-2 with TRBJ2-2; the D call may be TRBD1 or TRBD2 (7 bases each). Per the germline V gene, CDR1 is SGHAT and CDR2 is FQNNGV. V lost 3 bases and J lost 4, with 15 bases in between. This CDR3 has 16 residues. The CDR3 coding sequence is TGTGCCAGCAGCTTGGCAGGGGGGGGAGGCACCGGGGAGCTGTTTTTT. It yields the protein CASSLAGGGGTGELFF.

This clone appeared once. In DNA, the CDR3 is TGTGCCAGTCTCAATGACAGGGGTTCCTACGAGCAGTACTTC. Amino acids: CASLNDRGSYEQYF. This chain joins TRBV28 and TRBJ2-7; 8 positions agree with TRBD1. CDR3 length: 14 residues. Germline CDR1 is MDHEN and CDR2 is SYDVKM. J lost 1 base, V lost 9 bases, and 8 bases had no gene match.

The chain joins TRBV7-3 to TRBJ2-1, with 7 positions matching TRBD1. From germline, CDR1 is SGHTA and CDR2 FQGTGA. The V gene end was trimmed by 5 bases and the J gene end by 6 bases; junction bases not matched to a gene: 4. This CDR3 spans 13 amino acids. The CDR3 DNA reads TGTGCCAGCAGCCGGGACAGCGGCAATGAGCAGTTCTTC. Residues: CASSRDSGNEQFF.

Only a few counts were recorded for this clone. This specimen includes other DNA sequences encoding the same CDR3. The CDR3 DNA reads as TGCGCCAGCAGCCCGGGACAGGGAGGGAGCAATCAGCCCCAGCATTTT. Translated: CASSPGQGGSNQPQHF. This chain joins TRBV5-1 and TRBJ1-5, with 9 bases fitting TRBD1. The CDR3 is made up of 16 amino acids. Germline V lookup: CDR1 SGHRS, CDR2 YFSETQ. J lost 1 base, V lost 4 bases, and 6 bases had no gene match.

This clone was detected once. The chain carries TRBV5-4 and TRBJ2-3; D could derive from TRBD1 or TRBD2 (6 bases each). This CDR3 has 18 residues. Trimming cost V 4 bases and J 4 bases, with 25 bases left between them. Germline V gene sequence: CDR1 SGHNT, CDR2 YYREEE (reference sequence). The CDR3 reads CASSARHLGGSRSDTQYF. The CDR3 region has the DNA TGTGCCAGCAGCGCCCGACACCTCGGGGGCTCGAGGTCAGATACGCAGTATTTT.

The chain combines TRBV28 with TRBJ2-1; 11 nucleotides agree with TRBD2. J lost 7 bases, V lost 1 base, and 3 bases had no gene match. This CDR3 region has 15 residues. Germline CDR1 is MDHEN and CDR2 is SYDVKM. Written as DNA, the CDR3 is TGTGCCAGCAGTTTATCGTCTAGCGGGAGGAATGAGCAGTTCTTC. Its protein product is CASSLSSSGRNEQFF.

This clone was seen a few times. This chain links TRBV7-9 with TRBJ2-2; 14 nucleotides agree with TRBD2. Looked up from germline, CDR1 is SEHNR and CDR2 is FQNEAQ (reference sequence). Germline trimming cut 2 bases from V and 6 bases from J; bases unmatched to any gene: 11. This CDR3 contains 19 residues. For the CDR3, the DNA is TGTGCCAGCAGCTTATTTTACCCCGGGACTAGCGGGAGACCCGGGGAGCTGTTTTTT. This translates into CASSLFYPGTSGRPGELFF.

The rearrangement joins TRBV5-6 to TRBJ2-5; D gene uncertain. The germline V and J ends were trimmed by 3 bases and 1 base, with 16 bases remaining between them. The CDR3 has 16 residues. Germline values: CDR1 SGHDT, CDR2 YYEEEE. Here the CDR3 reads CASSSLDRDPQETQYF. The CDR3, as DNA: TGTGCCAGCAGCTCTTTGGACCGAGACCCCCAAGAGACCCAGTACTTC.

This chain connects TRBV28 to TRBJ1-2, with unresolved D. The CDR3 consists of 12 residues. The V end was cut by 5 bases, the J end by 1 base, with 5 bases between. Germline V lookup: CDR1 MDHEN, CDR2 SYDVKM. CDR3 DNA sequence: TGTGCCAGCAGTCGGGTTAACTATGGCTACACCTTC. Its protein product is CASSRVNYGYTF.